The clone carrying this T cell receptor (beta chain) appeared a few times. Its antigen is undetermined. This entry belongs to a study of cytomegalovirus exposure and HLA in healthy donors. Overall study: From HLA-typed donors, an early data release held tens of millions of unique TCRs. Study findings and constraints: In the analysis, some V segments, TRBV6-2 and TRBV6-3 included, were excluded as indistinguishable. Later analysis suggested most CMV-associated TCR beta chains were HLA-restricted.

In the PCR, 60 Vbeta and 13 Jbeta primers were used. Original handling: Unique TCR beta chains numbered about 72 million in a later analysis, with around 10 million shared. Sequencing used immunoSEQ multiplex PCR; TCRdb keeps in-frame clones, though not all of them. V, J and clone size were drawn from that table, and D and trimming were deduced from the DNA. The sample carries about 150,000 clones, roughly 80% recorded once. The ends were cut back, 7 bases at V and 2 bases at J, with 15 bases in the middle. Germline loops: CDR1 SQVTM, CDR2 ANQGSEA. The CDR3 is made up of 13 amino acids. The chain recombines TRBV29-1 with TRBJ2-7, with D perhaps TRBD2 (6 bases). Sequencing was performed on PBMCs. The TCR sequence derives from a middle-aged man in good health and CMV-seropositive. CDR3 sequence: CSAHSGPAYEQYF. CDR3 nucleotide sequence: TGCAGCGCCCATAGCGGACCAGCCTACGAGCAGTACTTC.